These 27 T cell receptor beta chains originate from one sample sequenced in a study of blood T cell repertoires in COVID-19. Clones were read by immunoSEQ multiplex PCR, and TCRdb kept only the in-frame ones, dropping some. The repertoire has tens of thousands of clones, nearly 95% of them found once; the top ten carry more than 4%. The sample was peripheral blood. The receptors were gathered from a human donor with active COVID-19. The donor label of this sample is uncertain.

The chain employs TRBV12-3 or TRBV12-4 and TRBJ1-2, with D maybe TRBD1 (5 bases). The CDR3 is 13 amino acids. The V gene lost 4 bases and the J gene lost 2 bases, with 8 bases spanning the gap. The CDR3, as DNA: TGTGCCAGCAGTTCAGGGTACAACTATGGCTACACCTTC. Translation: CASSSGYNYGYTF.

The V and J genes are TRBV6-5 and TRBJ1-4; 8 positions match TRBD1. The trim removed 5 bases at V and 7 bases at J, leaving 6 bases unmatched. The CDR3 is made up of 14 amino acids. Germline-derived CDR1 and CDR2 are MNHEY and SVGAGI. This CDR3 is CASSLDRAREKLFF. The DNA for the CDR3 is TGTGCCAGCAGTCTGGACAGGGCTCGTGAAAAACTGTTTTTT.

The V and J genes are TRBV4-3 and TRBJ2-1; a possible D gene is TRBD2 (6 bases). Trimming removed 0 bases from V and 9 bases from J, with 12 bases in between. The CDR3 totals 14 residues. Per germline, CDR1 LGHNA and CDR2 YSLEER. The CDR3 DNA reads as TGCGCCAGCAGCCAAGAGGGCGGGAATGGTGAGCAGTTCTTC. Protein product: CASSQEGGNGEQFF.

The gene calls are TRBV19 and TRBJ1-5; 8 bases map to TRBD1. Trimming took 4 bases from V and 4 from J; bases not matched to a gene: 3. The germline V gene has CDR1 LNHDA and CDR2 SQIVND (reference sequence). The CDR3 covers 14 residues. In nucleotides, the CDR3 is TGTGCCAGTAGTAGTAGACAGGGGAATCAGCCCCAGCATTTT. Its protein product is CASSSRQGNQPQHF.

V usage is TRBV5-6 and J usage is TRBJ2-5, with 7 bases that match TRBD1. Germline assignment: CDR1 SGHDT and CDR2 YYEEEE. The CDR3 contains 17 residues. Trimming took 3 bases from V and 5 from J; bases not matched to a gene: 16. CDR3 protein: CASSWGQNRGRMETQYF. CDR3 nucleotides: TGTGCCAGCAGCTGGGGACAAAACAGGGGCCGCATGGAGACCCAGTACTTC. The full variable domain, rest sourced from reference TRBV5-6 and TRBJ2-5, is DAGVTQSPTHLIKTRGQQVTLRCSPKSGHDTVSWYQQALGQGPQFIFQYYEEEERQRGNFPDRFSGHQFPNYSSELNVNALLLGDSALYLCASSWGQNRGRMETQYFGPGTRLLVL.

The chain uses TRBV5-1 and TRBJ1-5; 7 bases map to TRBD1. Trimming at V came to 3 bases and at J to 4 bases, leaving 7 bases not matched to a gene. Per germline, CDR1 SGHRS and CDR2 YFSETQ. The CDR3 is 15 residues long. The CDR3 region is CASSWGDRPNQPQHF. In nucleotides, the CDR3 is TGCGCCAGCAGCTGGGGGGACAGACCAAATCAGCCCCAGCATTTT.

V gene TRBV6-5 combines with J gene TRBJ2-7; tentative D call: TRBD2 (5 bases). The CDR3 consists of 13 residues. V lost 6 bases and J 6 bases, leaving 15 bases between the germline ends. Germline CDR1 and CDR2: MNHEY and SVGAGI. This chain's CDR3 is CASSRTATGEQYF. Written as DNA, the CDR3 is TGTGCCAGCAGCCGGACTGCTACGGGCGAGCAGTACTTC.

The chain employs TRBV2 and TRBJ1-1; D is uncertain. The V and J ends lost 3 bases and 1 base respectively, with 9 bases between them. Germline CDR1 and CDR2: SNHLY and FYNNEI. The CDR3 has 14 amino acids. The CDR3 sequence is CASSEVTQNTEAFF. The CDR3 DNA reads TGTGCCAGCAGTGAGGTCACTCAGAACACTGAAGCTTTCTTT.

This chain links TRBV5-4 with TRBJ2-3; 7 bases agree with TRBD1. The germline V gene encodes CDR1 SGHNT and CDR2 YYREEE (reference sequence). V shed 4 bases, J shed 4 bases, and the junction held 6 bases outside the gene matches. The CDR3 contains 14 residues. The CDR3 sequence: CASSVPDRADTQYF. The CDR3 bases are TGTGCCAGCAGCGTGCCCGACAGGGCAGATACGCAGTATTTT.

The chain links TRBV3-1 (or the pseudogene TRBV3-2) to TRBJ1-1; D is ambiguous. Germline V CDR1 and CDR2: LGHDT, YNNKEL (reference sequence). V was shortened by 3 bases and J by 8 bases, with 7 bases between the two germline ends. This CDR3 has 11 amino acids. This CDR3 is CASSQRAEAFF. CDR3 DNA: TGTGCCAGCAGCCAGAGGGCGGAAGCTTTCTTT.

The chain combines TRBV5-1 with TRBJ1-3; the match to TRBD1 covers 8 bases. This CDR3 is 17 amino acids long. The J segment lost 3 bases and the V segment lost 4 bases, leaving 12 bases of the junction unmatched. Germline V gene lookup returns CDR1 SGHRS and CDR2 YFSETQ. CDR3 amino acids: CASSPEGNTGGGNTIYF. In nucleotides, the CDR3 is TGCGCCAGCAGCCCCGAAGGGAATACAGGGGGTGGAAACACCATATATTTT. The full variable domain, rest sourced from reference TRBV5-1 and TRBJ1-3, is KAGVTQTPRYLIKTRGQQVTLSCSPISGHRSVSWYQQTPGQGLQFLFEYFSETQRNKGNFPGRFSGRQFSNSRSEMNVSTLELGDSALYLCASSPEGNTGGGNTIYFGEGSWLTVV.

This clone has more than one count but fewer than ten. The CDR3 region is CASSTDVLDTYYEQYF. CDR3 bases: TGTGCCAGCAGTACTGACGTCCTGGACACCTACTACGAGCAGTACTTC. The chain carries TRBV6-2 or TRBV6-3 and TRBJ2-7, with D tentatively TRBD1 (5 bases). V gave up 5 bases and J gave up 3 bases, with 20 bases separating them. The CDR3 sequence is 16 residues long. Germline CDR1 MNHEY, CDR2 SVGEGT.

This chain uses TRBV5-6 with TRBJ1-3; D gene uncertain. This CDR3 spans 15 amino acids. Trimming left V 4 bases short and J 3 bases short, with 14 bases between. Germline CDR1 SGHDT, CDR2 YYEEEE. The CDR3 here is CASSQLGEFGNTIYF. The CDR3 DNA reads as TGTGCCAGCAGCCAACTTGGGGAGTTTGGAAACACCATATATTTT.

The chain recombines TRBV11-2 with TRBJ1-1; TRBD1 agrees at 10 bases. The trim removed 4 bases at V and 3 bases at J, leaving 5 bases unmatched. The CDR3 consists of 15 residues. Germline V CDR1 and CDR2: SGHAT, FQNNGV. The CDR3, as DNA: TGTGCCAGCAGCTCCCGAGGGACAGGGGACACTGAAGCTTTCTTT. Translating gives CASSSRGTGDTEAFF.

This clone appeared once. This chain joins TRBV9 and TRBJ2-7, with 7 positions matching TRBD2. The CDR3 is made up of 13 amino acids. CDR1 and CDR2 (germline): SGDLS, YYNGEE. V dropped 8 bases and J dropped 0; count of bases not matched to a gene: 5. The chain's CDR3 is CASSGLSSYEQYF. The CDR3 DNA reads TGTGCCAGTTCGGGACTAAGCTCCTACGAGCAGTACTTC.

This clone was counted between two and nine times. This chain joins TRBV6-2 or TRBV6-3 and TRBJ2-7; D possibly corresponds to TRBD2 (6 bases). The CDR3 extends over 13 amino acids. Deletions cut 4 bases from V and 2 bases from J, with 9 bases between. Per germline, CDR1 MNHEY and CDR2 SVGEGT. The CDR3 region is CASSFWTTYEQYF. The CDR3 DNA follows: TGTGCCAGCAGTTTCTGGACTACCTACGAGCAGTACTTC.

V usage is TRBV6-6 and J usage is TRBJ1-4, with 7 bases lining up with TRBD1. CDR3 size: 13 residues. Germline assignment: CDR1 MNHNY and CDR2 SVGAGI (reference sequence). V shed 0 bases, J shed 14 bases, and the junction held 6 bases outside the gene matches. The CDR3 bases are TGTGCCAGCAGTTACTCACCCGACAGGGCCCTGTTTTTT. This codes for CASSYSPDRALFF.

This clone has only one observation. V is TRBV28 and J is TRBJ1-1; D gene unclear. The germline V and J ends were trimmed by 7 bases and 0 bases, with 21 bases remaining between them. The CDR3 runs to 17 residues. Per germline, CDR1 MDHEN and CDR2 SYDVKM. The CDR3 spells CASTLPPTGVMNTEAFF. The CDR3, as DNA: TGTGCCAGCACCCTCCCCCCCACCGGGGTTATGAACACTGAAGCTTTCTTT.

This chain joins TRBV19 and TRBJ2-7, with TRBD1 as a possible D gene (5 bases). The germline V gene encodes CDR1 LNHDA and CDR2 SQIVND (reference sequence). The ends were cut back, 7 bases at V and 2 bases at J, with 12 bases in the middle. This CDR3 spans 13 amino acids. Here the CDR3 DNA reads TGTGCCAGTAACCAGGGTGGCGCCTACGAGCAGTACTTC. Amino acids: CASNQGGAYEQYF.

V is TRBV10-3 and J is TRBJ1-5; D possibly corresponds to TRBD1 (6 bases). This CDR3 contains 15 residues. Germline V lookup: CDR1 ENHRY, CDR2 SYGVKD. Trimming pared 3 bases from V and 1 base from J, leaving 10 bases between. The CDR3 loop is CAISEPGVSNQPQHF. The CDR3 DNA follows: TGTGCCATCAGTGAACCAGGGGTAAGCAATCAGCCCCAGCATTTT.

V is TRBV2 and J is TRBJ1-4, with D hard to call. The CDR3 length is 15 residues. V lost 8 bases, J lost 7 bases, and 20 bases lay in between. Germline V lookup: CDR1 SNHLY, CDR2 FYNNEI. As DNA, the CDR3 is TGTGCCAGCTCCCAGTTCATCCCTTCGGGTGAAAAACTGTTTTTT. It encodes CASSQFIPSGEKLFF.

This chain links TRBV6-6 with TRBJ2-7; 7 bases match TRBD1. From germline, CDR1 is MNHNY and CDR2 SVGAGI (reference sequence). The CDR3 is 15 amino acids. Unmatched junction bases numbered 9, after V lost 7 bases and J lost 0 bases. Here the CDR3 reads CASNRGQESSYEQYF. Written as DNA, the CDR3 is TGTGCCAGCAACAGAGGACAGGAAAGCTCCTACGAGCAGTACTTC.

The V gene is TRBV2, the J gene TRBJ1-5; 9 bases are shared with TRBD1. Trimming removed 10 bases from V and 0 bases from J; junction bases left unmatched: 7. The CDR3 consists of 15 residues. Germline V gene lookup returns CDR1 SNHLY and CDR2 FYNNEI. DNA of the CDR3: TGTGCCACCGCCCGGGGACAGGGTAGCAATCAGCCCCAGCATTTT. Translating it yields CATARGQGSNQPQHF.

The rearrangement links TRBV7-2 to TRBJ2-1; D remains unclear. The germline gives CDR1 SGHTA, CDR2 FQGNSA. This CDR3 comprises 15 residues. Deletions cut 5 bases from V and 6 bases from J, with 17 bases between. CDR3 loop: CASSPGGRMTNEQFF. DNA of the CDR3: TGTGCCAGCAGCCCAGGTGGTCGGATGACCAATGAGCAGTTCTTC.

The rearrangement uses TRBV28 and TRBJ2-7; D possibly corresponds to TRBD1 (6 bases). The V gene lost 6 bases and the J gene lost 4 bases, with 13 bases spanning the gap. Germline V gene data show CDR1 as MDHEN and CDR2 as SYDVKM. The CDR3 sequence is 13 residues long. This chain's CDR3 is CASRGDTEYEQYF. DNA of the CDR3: TGTGCCAGCAGGGGGGACACTGAATACGAGCAGTACTTC.

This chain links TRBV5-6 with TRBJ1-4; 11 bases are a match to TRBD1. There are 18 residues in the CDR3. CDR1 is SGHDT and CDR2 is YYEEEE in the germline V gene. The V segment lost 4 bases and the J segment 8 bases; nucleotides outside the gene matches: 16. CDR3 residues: CASSHPGQGGHIWEKLFF. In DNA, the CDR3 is TGTGCCAGCAGCCATCCGGGACAGGGGGGCCATATCTGGGAAAAACTGTTTTTT.

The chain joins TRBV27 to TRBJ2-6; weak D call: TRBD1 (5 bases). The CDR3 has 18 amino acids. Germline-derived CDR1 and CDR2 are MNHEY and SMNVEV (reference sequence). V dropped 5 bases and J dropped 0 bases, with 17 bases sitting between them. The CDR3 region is CASSPGRTTGSGANVLTF. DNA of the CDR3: TGTGCCAGCAGTCCCGGACGGACCACAGGCTCTGGGGCCAACGTCCTGACTTTC.